The 19 T cell receptor beta chains reported below all come from one sample, sequenced in a study of cytomegalovirus exposure and HLA in healthy donors. PCR primers comprised 60 Vbeta and 13 Jbeta primers. Clones were sequenced by immunoSEQ multiplex PCR, and TCRdb holds only the in-frame ones, with some missing. The sample consists of under 200,000 clones, around 77% of them appearing once. Sequenced: PBMCs. These TCRs come from a woman aged 30 to 39 in good health and CMV-seropositive.

V gene TRBV9 combines with J gene TRBJ1-1; 7 nucleotides match TRBD1. This CDR3 is built from 13 residues. V was clipped by 4 bases and J by 3 bases; unmatched bases: 3. CDR1 is SGDLS and CDR2 is YYNGEE in the germline V gene. CDR3 in DNA: TGTGCCAGCAGCTATGGGACAGACACTGAAGCTTTCTTT. Translated, it gives CASSYGTDTEAFF.

The chain couples TRBV4-3 to TRBJ1-2; 10 bases map to TRBD1. This CDR3 region has 15 residues. The V gene end was trimmed by 1 base and the J gene end by 8 bases; junction bases not matched to a gene: 7. Germline V lookup: CDR1 LGHNA, CDR2 YSLEER. CDR3 in amino acids: CASSQADRGRRGYTF. The CDR3 DNA follows: TGCGCCAGCAGCCAAGCGGACAGGGGGAGAAGAGGCTACACCTTC.

J is TRBJ2-7 and V is TRBV2; possibly TRBD2 for D (5 bases). With 3 bases removed from V and 7 bases from J, the gap between germline ends came to 10 bases. The CDR3 loop spans 12 amino acids. Germline V gene sequence: CDR1 SNHLY, CDR2 FYNNEI. DNA for the CDR3: TGTGCCAGCAGTGAGGGAAGGAGGGAGCAGTACTTC. Encoded protein: CASSEGRREQYF.

This chain links TRBV7-9 with TRBJ2-1; TRBD1 matches at 7 bases. The V and J ends lost 1 base and 5 bases, in that order; junction bases with no gene match: 5. CDR1 and CDR2 (germline): SEHNR, FQNEAQ (reference sequence). CDR3 length: 15 amino acids. CDR3 in amino acids: CASSLGQGWHNEQFF. CDR3 coding DNA: TGTGCCAGCAGCTTAGGACAGGGTTGGCACAATGAGCAGTTCTTC. Filled out from reference TRBV7-9 and TRBJ2-1, the complete variable domain reads DTGVSQNPRHKITKRGQNVTFRCDPISEHNRLYWYRQTLGQGPEFLTYFQNEAQLEKSRLLSDRFSAERPKGSFSTLEIQRTEQGDSAMYLCASSLGQGWHNEQFFGPGTRLTVL.

The chain uses TRBV12-5 and TRBJ1-5; no firm D call. V lost 1 base to trimming and J lost 6 bases, with 13 bases between them. Germline lookup yields CDR1 LGHNT and CDR2 FRNRAP. The CDR3 contains 15 residues. Here the CDR3 reads CASGLGTADFQPQHF. The CDR3 region has the DNA TGTGCTAGTGGTTTGGGTACTGCGGACTTTCAGCCCCAGCATTTT. Filled out from reference TRBV12-5 and TRBJ1-5, the complete variable domain reads DARVTQTPRHKVTEMGQEVTMRCQPILGHNTVFWYRQTMMQGLELLAYFRNRAPLDDSGMPKDRFSAEMPDATLATLKIQPSEPRDSAVYFCASGLGTADFQPQHFGDGTRLSIL.

The CDR3 loop is CSARQGGNTEAFF. In DNA form, the CDR3 reads TGCAGCGCGCGACAGGGAGGGAACACTGAAGCTTTCTTT. This chain joins TRBV29-1 and TRBJ1-1; 7 bases align to TRBD1. The length of the CDR3 is 13 residues. Germline CDR1 and CDR2: SQVTM and ANQGSEA. V was pared by 7 bases and J by 1 base, with 6 bases of the junction left unmatched. Filled out from reference TRBV29-1 and TRBJ1-1, the complete variable domain reads SAVISQKPSRDICQRGTSLTIQCQVDSQVTMMFWYRQQPGQSLTLIATANQGSEATYESGFVIDKFPISRPNLTFSTLTVSNMSPEDSSIYLCSARQGGNTEAFFGQGTRLTVV.

The rearrangement links TRBV4-1 to TRBJ1-2, with D perhaps matching TRBD1 (5 bases). V lost 4 bases, J lost 8 bases, and 17 bases lay in between. CDR3 length equals 14 residues. The germline gives CDR1 MGHRA, CDR2 YSYEKL. The CDR3 here is CASSLKGVKGGYTF. The CDR3 DNA follows: TGCGCCAGCAGCCTTAAAGGGGTAAAGGGAGGCTACACCTTC.

The V and J genes are TRBV19 and TRBJ2-1; 10 bases align to TRBD2. Germline trimming cut 5 bases from V and 7 bases from J; bases unmatched to any gene: 8. Germline V gene lookup returns CDR1 LNHDA and CDR2 SQIVND (reference sequence). The CDR3 loop spans 15 amino acids. The DNA of the CDR3 is TGTGCCAGTAGTCCTTTAGCGGGGGGTTATAATGAGCAGTTCTTC. Translation: CASSPLAGGYNEQFF. Filled out from reference TRBV19 and TRBJ2-1, the complete variable domain reads DGGITQSPKYLFRKEGQNVTLSCEQNLNHDAMYWYRQDPGQGLRLIYYSQIVNDFQKGDIAEGYSVSREKKESFPLTVTSAQKNPTAFYLCASSPLAGGYNEQFFGPGTRLTVL.

J is TRBJ2-1 and V is TRBV7-9; D not certain. Germline V gene lookup returns CDR1 SEHNR and CDR2 FQNEAQ (reference sequence). Trimming pared 5 bases from V and 0 bases from J, leaving 17 bases between. The CDR3 contains 17 residues. CDR3 DNA sequence: TGTGCCAGCAGCCGAAGGAACAGACCCAGCTCCTACAATGAGCAGTTCTTC. It codes for CASSRRNRPSSYNEQFF.

This clone occurred once. This chain links TRBV6-1 with TRBJ2-7, with a tentative D call TRBD1 (6 bases). V was trimmed by 5 bases and J by 3 bases, leaving 11 bases between them. The CDR3 totals 13 residues. In germline, CDR1 is MNHNS, CDR2 SASEGT. The CDR3 DNA follows: TGTGCCAGCAGTTATGGGGGCCTCTACGAGCAGTACTTC. Translation: CASSYGGLYEQYF.

The V call is TRBV6-4, the J call TRBJ2-1; tentative D call: TRBD2 (5 bases). With 3 bases removed from V and 2 bases from J, the gap between germline ends came to 17 bases. CDR1 and CDR2 from the germline V gene are MRHNA and SNTAGT. The CDR3 extends over 17 amino acids. The CDR3 region has the DNA TGTGCCAGCAGTGAATTCGCGATTAGCGATCCCTACAATGAGCAGTTCTTC. The encoded protein is CASSEFAISDPYNEQFF.

The V and J genes are TRBV5-6 and TRBJ1-1; 9 bases agree with TRBD1. This CDR3 has 14 amino acids. Losses at the gene ends were 5 bases for V and 4 bases for J; bases not matched to a gene: 6. From germline, CDR1 is SGHDT and CDR2 YYEEEE. CDR3 residues: CASSSDRGATEAFF. Written as DNA, the CDR3 is TGTGCCAGCAGTTCGGACAGGGGCGCCACTGAAGCTTTCTTT.

The J gene is TRBJ2-1, the V gene TRBV9, with D tentatively TRBD2 (6 bases). Trimming stripped 0 bases from V and 4 bases from J, with 14 bases between. Germline V gene data show CDR1 as SGDLS and CDR2 as YYNGEE. This CDR3 spans 16 amino acids. DNA of the CDR3: TGTGCCAGCAGCGTAGTAGGCGGGAATACTTACAATGAGCAGTTCTTC. Translating gives CASSVVGGNTYNEQFF.

The gene calls are TRBV5-1 and TRBJ2-7; D is perhaps TRBD2 (5 bases). This CDR3 region has 17 residues. Germline V gene lookup returns CDR1 SGHRS and CDR2 YFSETQ. Trimming took 3 bases from V and 0 from J, leaving 19 bases between them. For the CDR3, the DNA is TGCGCCAGCAGCTCAGGACTGGCCCCGAAAAGCTCCTACGAGCAGTACTTC. Encoded protein: CASSSGLAPKSSYEQYF. The variable domain in full, with the rest retrieved from reference TRBV5-1 and TRBJ2-7, is KAGVTQTPRYLIKTRGQQVTLSCSPISGHRSVSWYQQTPGQGLQFLFEYFSETQRNKGNFPGRFSGRQFSNSRSEMNVSTLELGDSALYLCASSSGLAPKSSYEQYFGPGTRLTVT.

The V gene is TRBV27, the J gene TRBJ1-1; D possibly corresponds to TRBD1 (5 bases). Deletions cut 6 bases from V and 1 base from J, with 12 bases between. Germline CDR1 and CDR2: MNHEY and SMNVEV (reference sequence). There are 14 residues in the CDR3. The CDR3 coding sequence is TGTGCCAGCAGACACCTTGACAGGAACACTGAAGCTTTCTTT. It codes for CASRHLDRNTEAFF.

The chain uses TRBV27 and TRBJ1-1; 11 nucleotides align to TRBD1. This CDR3 has 17 amino acids. The V gene end was trimmed by 5 bases and the J gene end by 5 bases; junction bases not matched to a gene: 13. CDR1 MNHEY and CDR2 SMNVEV come from the germline V gene (reference sequence). The CDR3 protein is CASSPTLGQGARTEAFF. In DNA form, the CDR3 reads TGTGCCAGCAGTCCGACACTCGGACAGGGGGCGCGGACTGAAGCTTTCTTT.

The CDR3 region is CASSSRGRTEAFF. In DNA, the CDR3 is TGCGCCAGCAGCAGCAGGGGGCGGACTGAAGCTTTCTTT. The gene calls are TRBV5-1 and TRBJ1-1; 8 bases are a match to TRBD1. The CDR3 spans 13 residues. Per the germline V gene, CDR1 is SGHRS and CDR2 is YFSETQ. Unmatched junction bases numbered 4, after V lost 4 bases and J lost 5 bases.

The chain uses TRBV7-9 and TRBJ1-2; 7 bases line up with TRBD1. The CDR3 is 15 amino acids. V was pared by 4 bases and J by 5 bases, with 10 bases of the junction left unmatched. Germline CDR1 is SEHNR and CDR2 is FQNEAQ (reference sequence). CDR3 protein: CASSSKGPRGYGYTF. DNA of the CDR3: TGTGCCAGCAGCTCAAAGGGCCCCAGGGGGTATGGCTACACCTTC.

The chain couples TRBV7-2 to TRBJ1-2; maybe TRBD1 (6 bases). V gave up 0 bases and J gave up 3 bases, with 8 bases separating them. Germline CDR1 SGHTA, CDR2 FQGNSA. The CDR3 spans 14 residues. The DNA for the CDR3 is TGTGCCAGCAGCTTAGCGGCAGGGGACTATGGCTACACCTTC. As protein: CASSLAAGDYGYTF.